These 23 T cell receptor beta chains came from one sample sequenced in a study of T cell changes during pregnancy in multiple sclerosis (dated by TCRdb to about 2019). Library method: the immunoSEQ multiplex PCR assay. TCRdb limited this immuneACCESS table to in-frame rearrangements with V and J called. A share of clones is missing; checked studies link under half to unresolved V genes, and the rest is unexplained. The sample table records tens of thousands of clones; just under 95% of these occur just once. The ten largest clones add up to approximately 0.7% of the sample. The material was peripheral blood, obtained in the second trimester of pregnancy. The source of these receptors is a female donor in good health, enrolled as a control in a pregnancy study.

This clone occurred once. The V call is TRBV11-3, the J call TRBJ2-3; a possible D gene is TRBD1 (5 bases). This CDR3 comprises 17 residues. Germline values: CDR1 SGHNT, CDR2 YENEEA. The germline V and J ends were trimmed by 2 bases and 1 base, with 16 bases remaining between them. The CDR3 loop reads CASSLYQGREGTDTQYF. CDR3 nucleotide sequence: TGTGCCAGCAGCTTATATCAAGGCAGGGAAGGCACAGATACGCAGTATTTT.

This chain links TRBV7-9 with TRBJ2-7; 9 bases align to TRBD1. Germline V gene data show CDR1 as SEHNR and CDR2 as FQNEAQ (reference sequence). This CDR3 is 17 amino acids long. The J segment lost 0 bases and the V segment lost 2 bases, leaving 8 bases of the junction unmatched. The CDR3 spells CASSLSGPGQGSYEQYF. DNA for the CDR3: TGTGCCAGCAGCTTAAGCGGCCCGGGACAGGGCTCCTACGAGCAGTACTTC.

This chain links TRBV9 with TRBJ2-5; possible D gene TRBD2, 8 bases. The end of the DNA aligns better with TRBJ2-7, so the J call may be wrong. The germline V gene has CDR1 SGDLS and CDR2 YYNGEE. This CDR3 is 15 amino acids long. The chain's CDR3 is CASSPGGGQSYEQYF. For the CDR3, the DNA is TGTGCCAGCAGCCCGGGAGGGGGACAGAGCTACGAGCAGTACTTC.

The chain carries TRBV7-9 and TRBJ1-5, with no clear D. CDR3 length equals 14 residues. CDR1 and CDR2 (germline): SEHNR, FQNEAQ (reference sequence). V shed 5 bases and J shed 2 bases, with 10 bases lying between them. The DNA of the CDR3 is TGTGCCAGCAGCCGCCTCGGGGGCAATCAGCCCCAGCATTTT. Its protein product is CASSRLGGNQPQHF.

V and J are TRBV30 and TRBJ1-2, with D possibly matching TRBD1 (5 bases). CDR3 length: 14 residues. CDR1 is GTSNPN, CDR2 SVGIG, per germline (reference sequence). Trimming took 3 bases from V and 1 from J, leaving 12 bases between them. The CDR3 reads CAWRAQGGNYGYTF. As DNA, the CDR3 is TGTGCCTGGAGGGCCCAGGGCGGTAACTATGGCTACACCTTC.

This chain connects TRBV4-3 to TRBJ1-6; 8 bases fit TRBD1. The CDR3 covers 18 residues. Trimming removed 3 bases from V and 1 base from J; junction bases left unmatched: 8. Looked up from germline, CDR1 is LGHNA and CDR2 is YSLEER. The CDR3 nucleotides read TGCGCCAGCAGCCAGGGCGGGACAGGTAGTTCCTATAATTCACCCCTCCACTTT. Translating it yields CASSQGGTGSSYNSPLHF.

The rearrangement links TRBV7-9 to TRBJ2-3, with D possibly TRBD2 on 6 matching bases. The CDR3 spans 17 residues. Germline V gene sequence: CDR1 SEHNR, CDR2 FQNEAQ (reference sequence). The ends were cut back, 3 bases at V and 2 bases at J, with 18 bases in the middle. CDR3 in DNA: TGTGCCAGCAGCTTTACCGGGACTCCTATACTCACAGATACGCAGTATTTT. It yields the protein CASSFTGTPILTDTQYF. Combining the CDR3 with reference TRBV7-9 and TRBJ2-3 gives the whole variable domain DTGVSQNPRHKITKRGQNVTFRCDPISEHNRLYWYRQTLGQGPEFLTYFQNEAQLEKSRLLSDRFSAERPKGSFSTLEIQRTEQGDSAMYLCASSFTGTPILTDTQYFGPGTRLTVL.

V and J are TRBV11-2 and TRBJ2-5; D remains unclear. V lost 5 bases and J lost 6, with 13 bases in between. The CDR3 runs 13 residues. CDR1 is SGHAT, CDR2 FQNNGV, per germline. CDR3 bases: TGTGCCAGCAGCCTCCCGAGCCTGCAGACCCAGTACTTC. Translated, it gives CASSLPSLQTQYF.

The genes are TRBV16 and TRBJ1-4; D ambiguous. Germline V gives CDR1 KGHSY, CDR2 FQNENV. Deletions cut 4 bases from V and 0 bases from J, with 9 bases between. The CDR3 sequence is 15 residues long. The CDR3 sequence is CASSPMAATNEKLFF. CDR3 nucleotide sequence: TGTGCCAGCAGCCCCATGGCCGCAACTAATGAAAAACTGTTTTTT. Supplemented by reference TRBV16 and TRBJ1-4, the full variable domain reads GEEVAQTPKHLVRGEGQKAKLYCAPIKGHSYVFWYQQVLKNEFKFLISFQNENVFDETGMPKERFSAKCLPNSPCSLEIQATKLEDSAVYFCASSPMAATNEKLFFGSGTQLSVL.

The chain employs TRBV12-5 and TRBJ2-2, with D perhaps matching TRBD1 (5 bases). Trimming removed 0 bases at V and 2 bases at J, with 19 bases between. The CDR3 sequence is 19 residues long. The V gene's germline CDR1 is LGHNT and CDR2 FRNRAP. CDR3 residues: CASGLVLGAGDFNTGELFF. CDR3 bases: TGTGCTAGTGGTTTGGTTCTAGGGGCAGGCGATTTTAACACCGGGGAGCTGTTTTTT.

The gene calls are TRBV4-3 and TRBJ1-4; 9 bases line up with TRBD1. V shed 0 bases and J 5 bases; nucleotides not matched to a gene: 7. Germline CDR1 and CDR2: LGHNA and YSLEER. The CDR3 totals 17 residues. In DNA, the CDR3 is TGCGCCAGCAGCCAAGATCAATTCGGGACAGGGAATGAAAAACTGTTTTTT. Protein product: CASSQDQFGTGNEKLFF.

V is TRBV18 and J is TRBJ2-5, with D possibly TRBD2 on 5 matching bases. In germline, CDR1 is KGHSH, CDR2 LQKENI. V was clipped by 0 bases and J by 2 bases, with 7 bases between them. This CDR3 region has 14 residues. The CDR3, as DNA: TGTGCCAGCTCACCACCCATAGCGCAAGAGACCCAGTACTTC. Protein product: CASSPPIAQETQYF.

V is TRBV19 and J is TRBJ2-7; tentative D call: TRBD2 (6 bases). This CDR3 has 15 amino acids. V lost 5 bases and J 1 base, leaving 15 bases between the germline ends. CDR1 is LNHDA and CDR2 is SQIVND in the germline V gene (reference sequence). Here the CDR3 reads CASSFLGGGSYEQYF. CDR3 nucleotide sequence: TGTGCCAGTAGTTTCCTGGGGGGTGGGTCCTACGAGCAGTACTTC.

This sequence joins TRBV5-1 and TRBJ2-7; D remains unclear. CDR1 and CDR2 from the germline V gene are SGHRS and YFSETQ. V shed 4 bases and J shed 3 bases, with 8 bases lying between them. The CDR3 has 12 residues. In nucleotides, the CDR3 is TGCGCCAGCAGCCCCGGTCGCTACGAGCAGTACTTC. The encoded protein is CASSPGRYEQYF.

In its sample, this clone was seen once. The chain couples TRBV6-6 to TRBJ1-1, with D possibly TRBD1 on 6 matching bases. V gave up 10 bases and J gave up 5 bases, with 17 bases separating them. The V gene's germline CDR1 is MNHNY and CDR2 SVGAGI (reference sequence). The CDR3 extends over 13 amino acids. The CDR3 nucleotides read TGTGCCACTCAGATAGGGGGAAGAACTGAAGCTTTCTTT. Its translation is CATQIGGRTEAFF.

The rearrangement links TRBV5-6 to TRBJ1-2; a possible D gene is TRBD1 (6 bases). Trimming removed 1 base from V and 4 bases from J, with 17 bases in between. This CDR3 contains 16 residues. The germline gives CDR1 SGHDT, CDR2 YYEEEE. The CDR3: CASSLMEQGVPYGYTF. CDR3 DNA sequence: TGTGCCAGCAGCTTGATGGAACAGGGAGTGCCCTATGGCTACACCTTC.

The rearrangement links TRBV19 to TRBJ1-3; maybe TRBD1 (6 bases). Germline V gives CDR1 LNHDA, CDR2 SQIVND (reference sequence). V gave up 5 bases and J gave up 3 bases, with 14 bases separating them. The CDR3 sequence is 15 residues long. The DNA for the CDR3 is TGTGCCAGTAGTTCAACCGGGACAATTGGAAACACCATATATTTT. It specifies CASSSTGTIGNTIYF.

CDR3 protein: CASSRKTPGHMNTEAFF. Written as DNA, the CDR3 is TGCGCCAGCAGCCGAAAAACTCCGGGACATATGAACACTGAAGCTTTCTTT. V is TRBV23-1 and J is TRBJ1-1; weak D call: TRBD1 (6 bases). TRBV23-1 is designated an ORF whose function remains uncertain. The CDR3 spans 17 residues. Trimming took 6 bases from V and 0 from J, leaving 20 bases between them.

The sample holds a few counts of this clone. The chain employs TRBV10-3 and TRBJ1-5, with D hard to call. V dropped 4 bases and J dropped 3 bases, with 7 bases sitting between them. The CDR3 sequence is 13 residues long. Germline V gene data show CDR1 as ENHRY and CDR2 as SYGVKD. The CDR3 DNA is TGTGCCATCAGTGCTAACCTCAATCAGCCCCAGCATTTT. Translating gives CAISANLNQPQHF.

The chain recombines TRBV7-2 with TRBJ1-4, with D tentatively TRBD1 (6 bases). The germline gives CDR1 SGHTA, CDR2 FQGNSA. V was cut by 1 base and J by 7 bases, with 10 bases left in between. There are 14 residues in the CDR3. The DNA for the CDR3 is TGTGCCAGCAGCTTAGTTGGGGGCTCTGAAAAACTGTTTTTT. Amino acids: CASSLVGGSEKLFF.

The J gene is TRBJ2-3, the V gene TRBV5-1, with 14 bases that match TRBD2. CDR3 length: 18 residues. V shed 4 bases, J shed 2 bases, and the junction held 9 bases outside the gene matches. Germline V gene lookup returns CDR1 SGHRS and CDR2 YFSETQ. CDR3 nucleotide sequence: TGCGCCAGCAGCCCCGGACTAGCGGGGGGTCATTCCACAGATACGCAGTATTTT. Its protein is CASSPGLAGGHSTDTQYF.

CDR3 DNA: TGCAGCGTTGGGATCTCAGGGGGGGATACGCAGTATTTT. Protein: CSVGISGGDTQYF. The V and J genes are TRBV29-1 and TRBJ2-3; tentative D call: TRBD1 (7 bases). Trimming pared 4 bases from V and 6 bases from J, leaving 14 bases between. The CDR3 is made up of 13 amino acids. CDR1 SQVTM and CDR2 ANQGSEA come from the germline V gene.

This chain joins TRBV4-1 and TRBJ1-6; tentatively, D is TRBD1 (5 bases). Germline V CDR1 and CDR2: MGHRA, YSYEKL. The CDR3 length is 15 residues. Trimming removed 1 base at V and 7 bases at J, with 11 bases between. CDR3 protein: CASSQVQGWNSPLHF. CDR3 bases: TGCGCCAGCAGCCAAGTTCAGGGTTGGAATTCACCCCTCCACTTT.